Listed here is a single T cell receptor beta chain. Its cognate antigen is unknown. The CDR3 is 14 residues long. PCR was performed a second time for about 6 to 12 cycles using a sample-barcoded 5' primer and a J-beta primer mix. CDR3-containing paired-end reads numbered at least 2.5 million in each sample. TCRdb re-called the 5' RACE reads with MiXCR, one entry per CDR3 protein. The table includes roughly 1.9 million distinct CDR3 sequences, about two fifths detected once. The source of the sample is a study of blood T cells in healthy people across ages. Points from the study as a whole: PBMCs that were unsorted prevented a conclusive naive versus antigen-experienced comparison. Donors of long life had a larger count of naive CD4+ cells and greater diversity than aged donors.

Total RNA, at least 5.5 micrograms per sample, came from PBMCs. This rearrangement joins TRBV21-1 to TRBJ2-7. TRBV21-1 constitutes a pseudogene. This receptor was taken from a human donor in good health. The specimen was blood. In DNA form, the CDR3 reads TGTGCCAGCAGCAAGAGGACGGCGACCTACGAGCAGTACTTC. Its translation: CASSKRTATYEQYF.